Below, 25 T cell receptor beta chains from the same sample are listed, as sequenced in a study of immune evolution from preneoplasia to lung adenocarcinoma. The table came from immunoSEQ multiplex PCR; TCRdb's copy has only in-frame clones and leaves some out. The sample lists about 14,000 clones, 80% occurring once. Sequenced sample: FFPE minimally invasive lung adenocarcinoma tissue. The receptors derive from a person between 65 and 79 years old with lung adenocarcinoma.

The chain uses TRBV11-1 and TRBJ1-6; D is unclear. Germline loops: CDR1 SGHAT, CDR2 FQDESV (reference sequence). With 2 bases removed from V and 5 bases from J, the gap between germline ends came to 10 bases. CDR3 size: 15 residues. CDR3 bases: TGTGCCAGCAGCTTATCTTACGGAGATAATTCACCCCTCCACTTT. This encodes CASSLSYGDNSPLHF.

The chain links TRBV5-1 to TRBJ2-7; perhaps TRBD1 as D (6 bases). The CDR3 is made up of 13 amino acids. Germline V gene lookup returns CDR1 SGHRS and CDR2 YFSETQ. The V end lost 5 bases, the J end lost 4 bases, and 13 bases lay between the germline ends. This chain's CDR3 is CASRRIGGYEQYF. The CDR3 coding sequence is TGCGCCAGCAGGAGGATAGGGGGATACGAGCAGTACTTC.

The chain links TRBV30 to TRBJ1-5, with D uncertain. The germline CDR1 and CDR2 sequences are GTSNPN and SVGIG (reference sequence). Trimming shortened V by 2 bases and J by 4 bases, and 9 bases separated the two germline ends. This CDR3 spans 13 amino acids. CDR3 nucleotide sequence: TGTGCCTGGAGTCTCGGTAATAATCAGCCCCAGCATTTT. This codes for CAWSLGNNQPQHF.

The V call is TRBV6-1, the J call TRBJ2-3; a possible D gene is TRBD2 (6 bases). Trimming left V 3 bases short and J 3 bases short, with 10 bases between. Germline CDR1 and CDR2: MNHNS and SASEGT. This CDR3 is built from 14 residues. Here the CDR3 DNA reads TGTGCCAGCAGTGACTCCGGGGGTACAGATACGCAGTATTTT. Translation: CASSDSGGTDTQYF.

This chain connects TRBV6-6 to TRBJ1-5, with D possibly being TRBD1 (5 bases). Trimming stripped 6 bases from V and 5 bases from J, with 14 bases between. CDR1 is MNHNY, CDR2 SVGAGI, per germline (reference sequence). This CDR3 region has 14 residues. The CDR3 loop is CASSSDILDQPQHF. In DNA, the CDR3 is TGTGCCAGCAGCTCGGACATTTTGGATCAGCCCCAGCATTTT.

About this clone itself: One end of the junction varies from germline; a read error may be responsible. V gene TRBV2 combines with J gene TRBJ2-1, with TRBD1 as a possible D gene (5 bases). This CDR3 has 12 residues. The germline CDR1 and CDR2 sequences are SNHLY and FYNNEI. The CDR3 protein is CASREEGDEQFF. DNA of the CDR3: TGTGCCAGCAGAGAAGAAGGGGATGAGCAGTTCTTC. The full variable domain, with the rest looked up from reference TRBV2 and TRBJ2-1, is EPEVTQTPSHQVTQMGQEVILRCVPISNHLYFYWYRQILGQKVEFLVSFYNNEISEKSEIFDDQFSVERPDGSNFTLKIRSTKLEDSAMYFCASREEGDEQFFGPGTRLTVL.

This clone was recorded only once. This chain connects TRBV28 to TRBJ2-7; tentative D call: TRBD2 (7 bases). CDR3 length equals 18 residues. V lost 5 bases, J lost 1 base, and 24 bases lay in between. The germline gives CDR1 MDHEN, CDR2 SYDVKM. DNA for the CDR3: TGTGCCAGCAGTCCCATAGGGGGGGCAGGGCTGGTTTCCTACGAGCAGTACTTC. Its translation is CASSPIGGAGLVSYEQYF. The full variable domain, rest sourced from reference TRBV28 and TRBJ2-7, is DVKVTQSSRYLVKRTGEKVFLECVQDMDHENMFWYRQDPGLGLRLIYFSYDVKMKEKGDIPEGYSVSREKKERFSLILESASTNQTSMYLCASSPIGGAGLVSYEQYFGPGTRLTVT.

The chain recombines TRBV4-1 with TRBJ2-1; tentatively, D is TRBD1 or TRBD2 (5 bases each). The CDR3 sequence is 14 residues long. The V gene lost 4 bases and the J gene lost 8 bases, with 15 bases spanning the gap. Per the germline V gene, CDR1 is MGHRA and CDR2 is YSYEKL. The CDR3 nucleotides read TGCGCCAGCAGCCCGGGGCTCCGTGGGGATGAGCAGTTCTTC. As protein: CASSPGLRGDEQFF.

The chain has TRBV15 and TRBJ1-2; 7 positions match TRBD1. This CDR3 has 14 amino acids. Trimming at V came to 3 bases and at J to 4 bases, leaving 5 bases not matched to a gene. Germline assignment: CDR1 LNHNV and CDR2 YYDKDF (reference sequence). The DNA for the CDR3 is TGTGCCACCAGCAGGGGGGACAGTTCCTATGGCTACACCTTC. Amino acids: CATSRGDSSYGYTF.

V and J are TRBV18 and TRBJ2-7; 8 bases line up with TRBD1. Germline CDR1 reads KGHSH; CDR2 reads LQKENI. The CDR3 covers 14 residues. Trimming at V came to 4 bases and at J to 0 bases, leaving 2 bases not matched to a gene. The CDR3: CASSRDRSSYEQYF. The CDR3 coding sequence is TGTGCCAGCTCACGGGACAGGAGCTCCTACGAGCAGTACTTC.

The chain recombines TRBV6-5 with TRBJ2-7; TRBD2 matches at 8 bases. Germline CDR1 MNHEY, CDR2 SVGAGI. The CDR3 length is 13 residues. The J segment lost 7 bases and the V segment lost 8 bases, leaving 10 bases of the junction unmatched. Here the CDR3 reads CASGPAGEREQYF. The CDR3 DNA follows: TGTGCCAGCGGTCCAGCGGGAGAGCGGGAGCAGTACTTC.

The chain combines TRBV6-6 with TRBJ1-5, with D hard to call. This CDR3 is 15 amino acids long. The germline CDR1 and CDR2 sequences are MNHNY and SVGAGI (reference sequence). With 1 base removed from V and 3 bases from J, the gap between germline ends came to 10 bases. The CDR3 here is CASSYLGQINQPQHF. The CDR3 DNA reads TGTGCCAGCAGTTACTTAGGTCAGATCAATCAGCCCCAGCATTTT.

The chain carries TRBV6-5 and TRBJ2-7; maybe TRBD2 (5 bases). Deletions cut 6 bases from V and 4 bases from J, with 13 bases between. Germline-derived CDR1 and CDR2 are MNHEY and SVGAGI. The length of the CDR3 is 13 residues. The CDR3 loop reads CASRRTGSYEQYF. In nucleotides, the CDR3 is TGTGCCAGCAGGAGGACTGGATCATACGAGCAGTACTTC.

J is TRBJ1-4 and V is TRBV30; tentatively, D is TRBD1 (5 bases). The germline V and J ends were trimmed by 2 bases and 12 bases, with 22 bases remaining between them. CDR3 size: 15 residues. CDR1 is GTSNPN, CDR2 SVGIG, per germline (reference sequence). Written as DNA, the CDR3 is TGTGCCTGGAGTCGCCCCGGGGCGGTAAATGAGGAACTGTTTTTT. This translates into CAWSRPGAVNEELFF.

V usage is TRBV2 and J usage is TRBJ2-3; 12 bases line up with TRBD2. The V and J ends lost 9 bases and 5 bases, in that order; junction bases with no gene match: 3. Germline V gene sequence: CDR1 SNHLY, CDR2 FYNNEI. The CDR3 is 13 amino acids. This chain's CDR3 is CARGTSGLDTQYF. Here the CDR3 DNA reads TGTGCCAGGGGGACTAGCGGGTTAGATACGCAGTATTTT.

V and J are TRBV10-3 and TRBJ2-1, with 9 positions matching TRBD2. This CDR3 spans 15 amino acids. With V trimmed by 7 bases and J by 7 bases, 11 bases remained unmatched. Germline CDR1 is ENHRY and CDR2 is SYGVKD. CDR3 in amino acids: CAIKLGTSFGNEQFF. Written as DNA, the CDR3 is TGTGCCATCAAGCTGGGGACTAGCTTTGGTAATGAGCAGTTCTTC.

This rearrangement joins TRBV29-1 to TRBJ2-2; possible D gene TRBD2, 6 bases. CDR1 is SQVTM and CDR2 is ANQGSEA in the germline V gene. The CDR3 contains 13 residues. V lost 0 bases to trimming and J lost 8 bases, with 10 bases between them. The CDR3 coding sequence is TGCAGCGTTGAAGACCTGGCGGGAGGGGAGCTGTTTTTT. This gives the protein CSVEDLAGGELFF.

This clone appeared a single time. The CDR3 loop reads CASSPRGSSTDTQYF. For the CDR3, the DNA is TGTGCCAGCAGTCCCAGGGGTAGCAGCACAGATACGCAGTATTTT. The chain combines TRBV6-5 with TRBJ2-3; D is possibly TRBD1 (6 bases). This CDR3 contains 15 residues. Germline lookup yields CDR1 MNHEY and CDR2 SVGAGI. V shed 5 bases and J shed 0 bases, with 12 bases lying between them.

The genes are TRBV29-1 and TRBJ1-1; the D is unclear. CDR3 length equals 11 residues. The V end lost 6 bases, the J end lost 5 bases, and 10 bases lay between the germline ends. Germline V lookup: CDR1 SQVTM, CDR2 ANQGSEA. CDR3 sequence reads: CSVKKRTEAFF. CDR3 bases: TGCAGCGTCAAAAAGCGGACTGAAGCTTTCTTT.

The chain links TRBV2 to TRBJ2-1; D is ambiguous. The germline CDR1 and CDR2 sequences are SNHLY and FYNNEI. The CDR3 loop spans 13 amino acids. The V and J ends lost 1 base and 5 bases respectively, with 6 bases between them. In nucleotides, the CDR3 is TGTGCCAGCAGTGAAGACAGTCACAATGAGCAGTTCTTC. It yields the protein CASSEDSHNEQFF.

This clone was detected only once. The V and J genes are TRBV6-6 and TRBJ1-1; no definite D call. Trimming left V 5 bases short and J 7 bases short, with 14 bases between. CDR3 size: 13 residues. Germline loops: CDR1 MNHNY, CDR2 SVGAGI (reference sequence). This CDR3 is CASSPQPSLEAFF. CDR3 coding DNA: TGTGCCAGCAGTCCTCAACCATCCCTTGAAGCTTTCTTT.

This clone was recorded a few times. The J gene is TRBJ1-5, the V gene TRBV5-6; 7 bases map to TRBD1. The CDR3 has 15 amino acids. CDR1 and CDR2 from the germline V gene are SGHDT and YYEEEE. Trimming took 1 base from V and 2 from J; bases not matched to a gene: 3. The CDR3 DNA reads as TGTGCCAGCAGCTTGACCGGGACAGGCAATCAGCCCCAGCATTTT. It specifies CASSLTGTGNQPQHF. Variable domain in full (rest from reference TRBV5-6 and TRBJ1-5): DAGVTQSPTHLIKTRGQQVTLRCSPKSGHDTVSWYQQALGQGPQFIFQYYEEEERQRGNFPDRFSGHQFPNYSSELNVNALLLGDSALYLCASSLTGTGNQPQHFGDGTRLSIL.

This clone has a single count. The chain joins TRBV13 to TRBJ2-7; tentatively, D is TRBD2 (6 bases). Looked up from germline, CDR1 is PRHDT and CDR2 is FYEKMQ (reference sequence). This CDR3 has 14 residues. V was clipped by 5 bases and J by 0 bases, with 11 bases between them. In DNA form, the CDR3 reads TGTGCCAGCAGCCCTAAGCGGGCCTCCTACGAGCAGTACTTC. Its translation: CASSPKRASYEQYF.

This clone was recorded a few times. For the CDR3, the DNA is TGTGCCTGGAGTGTACCACTAGCGGGAGCAGTCAGGGATGAGCAGTTCTTC. Translated: CAWSVPLAGAVRDEQFF. The genes are TRBV30 and TRBJ2-1; 11 bases are shared with TRBD2. Germline lookup yields CDR1 GTSNPN and CDR2 SVGIG (reference sequence). The ends lost 0 bases at V and 8 bases at J; junction bases unmatched: 12. The CDR3 is 17 amino acids.

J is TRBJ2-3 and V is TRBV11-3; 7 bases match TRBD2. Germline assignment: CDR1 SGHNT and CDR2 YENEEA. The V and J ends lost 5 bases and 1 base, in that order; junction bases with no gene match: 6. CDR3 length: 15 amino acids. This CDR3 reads CASSPSGGGTDTQYF. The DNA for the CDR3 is TGTGCCAGCAGCCCTAGCGGTGGGGGCACAGATACGCAGTATTTT.